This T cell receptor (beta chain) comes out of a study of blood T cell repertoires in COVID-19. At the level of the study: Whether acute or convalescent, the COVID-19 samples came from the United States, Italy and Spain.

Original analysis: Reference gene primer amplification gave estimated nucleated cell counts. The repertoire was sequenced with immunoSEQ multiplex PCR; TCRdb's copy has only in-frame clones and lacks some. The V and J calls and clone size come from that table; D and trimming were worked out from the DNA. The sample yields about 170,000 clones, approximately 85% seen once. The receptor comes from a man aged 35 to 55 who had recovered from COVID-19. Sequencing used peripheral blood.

The CDR3 DNA is TGTGCCAGCAGCTTGAAAGGGGGGACAGGGGCCCGGATTCAGTACTTC. Translating it yields CASSLKGGTGARIQYF. The chain links TRBV5-4 to TRBJ2-4; 10 nucleotides align to TRBD1. The CDR3 covers 16 residues. J lost 10 bases, V lost 1 base, and 11 bases had no gene match. Germline-derived CDR1 and CDR2 are SGHNT and YYREEE (reference sequence).